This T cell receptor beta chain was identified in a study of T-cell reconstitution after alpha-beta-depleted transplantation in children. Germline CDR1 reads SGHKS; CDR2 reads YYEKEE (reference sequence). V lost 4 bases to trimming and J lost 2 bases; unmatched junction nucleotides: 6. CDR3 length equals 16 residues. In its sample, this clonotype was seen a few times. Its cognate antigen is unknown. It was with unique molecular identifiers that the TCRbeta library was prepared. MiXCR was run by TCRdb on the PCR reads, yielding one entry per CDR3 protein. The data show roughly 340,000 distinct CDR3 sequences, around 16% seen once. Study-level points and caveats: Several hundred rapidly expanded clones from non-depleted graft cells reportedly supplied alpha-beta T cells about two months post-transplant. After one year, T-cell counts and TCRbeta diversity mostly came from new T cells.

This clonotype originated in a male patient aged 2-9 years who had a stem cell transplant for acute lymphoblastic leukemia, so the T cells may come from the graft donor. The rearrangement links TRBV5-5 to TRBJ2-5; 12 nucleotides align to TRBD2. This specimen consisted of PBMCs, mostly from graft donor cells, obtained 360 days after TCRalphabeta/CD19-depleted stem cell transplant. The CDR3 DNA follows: TGTGCCAGCAGCCTAACCGGACTAGCGGGGCAAGAGACCCAGTACTTC. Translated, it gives CASSLTGLAGQETQYF.